The following is a T cell receptor beta chain sequence with its context. Germline V gene data show CDR1 as SGHAT and CDR2 as FQNNGV. The germline V and J ends were trimmed by 5 bases and 6 bases, with 16 bases remaining between them. The CDR3 covers 14 residues. The data derive from a study of blood T cells in healthy people across ages. Primers used in a second PCR of about 6 to 12 cycles were a sample-barcoded 5' primer and a J-beta primer mix. TCRdb itself ran the 5' RACE reads through MiXCR, one entry per CDR3 protein. This table holds some 290,000 distinct CDR3 sequences, 27% found once. This sequence joins TRBV11-2 and TRBJ1-2; no firm D call. Sequenced input: blood. This clonotype originated in a woman aged 70 to 79 in good health. CDR3 in amino acids: CASSPTQGSNGYTF. The CDR3 nucleotides are TGTGCCAGCAGCCCGACGCAAGGGTCCAATGGCTACACCTTC.